The 3 T cell receptor beta chains listed next were all sequenced from one sample in a study of blood T cell repertoires in COVID-19. Only in-frame clones appear in the TCRdb table, and some are missing; sequencing was by immunoSEQ multiplex PCR. The sample records roughly 260,000 clones, around nine tenths being singletons. Sequenced sample: PBMCs or T cells enriched from blood (not recorded which). Source of these receptors: a woman under 30 who had recovered from COVID-19.

The rearrangement joins TRBV27 to TRBJ2-1; TRBD2 matches 7 bases. Germline V lookup: CDR1 MNHEY, CDR2 SMNVEV (reference sequence). The CDR3 contains 14 residues. V was clipped by 5 bases and J by 4 bases; unmatched bases: 5. The CDR3 bases are TGTGCCAGCAGTAAAAGCGGGGAGTACAATGAGCAGTTCTTC. Translated: CASSKSGEYNEQFF.

This clone has a single count. The chain joins TRBV5-6 to TRBJ2-5; maybe TRBD2 (6 bases). V gave up 0 bases and J gave up 2 bases, with 8 bases separating them. Germline V gene lookup returns CDR1 SGHDT and CDR2 YYEEEE. The CDR3 has 14 amino acids. The CDR3: CASSLVAEQETQYF. The CDR3 DNA follows: TGTGCCAGCAGCTTGGTAGCGGAACAAGAGACCCAGTACTTC.

The chain uses TRBV24-1 and TRBJ1-2; D might be TRBD1 (5 bases). V lost 4 bases and J 5 bases, leaving 13 bases between the germline ends. The germline V gene encodes CDR1 KGHDR and CDR2 SFDVKD. The CDR3 length is 14 residues. The CDR3 sequence: CATSDYKGKYGYTF. The CDR3 nucleotides read TGTGCCACCAGTGACTACAAGGGGAAATATGGCTACACCTTC.